This T cell receptor beta chain was sequenced in a study of cytomegalovirus exposure and HLA in healthy donors. About the research overall: One earlier analysis, a look at 150 million to 200 million T cells, found some 100 million unique TCR beta sequences.

Germline trimming cut 0 bases from V and 5 bases from J; bases unmatched to any gene: 7. The CDR3 has 15 amino acids. Germline V gene data show CDR1 as SGHRS and CDR2 as YFSETQ. Sampled while nominally healthy, donors likely had unrecorded immune exposures. Regarding the study as a whole: Differences between HLA loci emerged in a later analysis of TCR association rates, with DRB1 most and HLA-C fewest. Using a false discovery rate of 0.05, a later analysis showed that 16,951 TCR beta sequences were associated with HLA alleles.

Researchers ran the PCR with 60 Vbeta and 13 Jbeta primers. Data came from immunoSEQ multiplex PCR; TCRdb stores just in-frame clones and leaves some out. The sample lists around 170,000 clones, approximately 75% occurring once. This clone has a handful of counts. Its target is unknown. The sequencing input was PBMCs. The origin of this receptor is a girl under 18 in good health and CMV-seronegative. This rearrangement joins TRBV5-1 to TRBJ1-1; TRBD1 agrees at 7 bases. The CDR3 loop is CASSLDRGGGTEAFF. Written as DNA, the CDR3 is TGCGCCAGCAGCTTGGACAGGGGCGGAGGGACTGAAGCTTTCTTT.